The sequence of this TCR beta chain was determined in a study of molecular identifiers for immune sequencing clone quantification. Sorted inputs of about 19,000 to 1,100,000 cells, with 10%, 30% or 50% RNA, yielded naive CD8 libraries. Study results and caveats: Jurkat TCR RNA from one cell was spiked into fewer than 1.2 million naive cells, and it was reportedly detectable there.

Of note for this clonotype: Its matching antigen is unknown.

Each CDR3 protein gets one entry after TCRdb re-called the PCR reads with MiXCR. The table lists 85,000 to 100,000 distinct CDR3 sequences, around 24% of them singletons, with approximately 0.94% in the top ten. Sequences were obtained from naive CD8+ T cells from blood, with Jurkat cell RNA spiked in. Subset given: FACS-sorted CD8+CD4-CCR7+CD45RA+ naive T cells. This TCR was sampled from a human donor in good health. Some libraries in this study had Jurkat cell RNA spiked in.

The DNA of the CDR3 is TGTGCCAGCAGTCTCGAGGCGATTCCGCCCAACAATGAGCAGTTCTTC. Translating it yields CASSLEAIPPNNEQFF. The chain couples TRBV6-2 or TRBV6-3 to TRBJ2-1; no clear D. The CDR3 length is 16 residues. The germline V gene encodes CDR1 MNHEY and CDR2 SVGEGT. V was pared by 5 bases and J by 5 bases, with 19 bases between.